These 27 T cell receptor beta chains came from one sample sequenced in a study of shared clonotypes between healthy human individuals. Only in-frame clones appear in the TCRdb table, and some are missing; sequencing was by immunoSEQ multiplex PCR. This table has 2 million to 2.5 million clones, 90% to 96% appearing once. Specimen: naive CD4+ T cells sorted from blood. Subset in this sample: CD45RA+ positively selected. Source of these receptors: a man younger than 30 in good health.

The gene calls are TRBV2 and TRBJ1-5; 11 bases map to TRBD1. The CDR3 contains 17 residues. J lost 0 bases, V lost 4 bases, and 5 bases had no gene match. In germline, CDR1 is SNHLY, CDR2 FYNNEI. CDR3 bases: TGTGCCAGCAGTGGGACAGGGGGCCAGTCTAGCAATCAGCCCCAGCATTTT. It is translated as CASSGTGGQSSNQPQHF.

Concerning this clone: Other nucleotide sequences in the sample specify the same CDR3. The rearrangement joins TRBV6-1 to TRBJ2-7; tentatively, D is TRBD1 (7 bases). The germline V gene has CDR1 MNHNS and CDR2 SASEGT. This CDR3 has 14 amino acids. V was trimmed by 3 bases and J by 2 bases, leaving 11 bases between them. The CDR3 DNA sequence: TGTGCCAGCAGTGACCAGGGGGGCGCCTACGAGCAGTACTTC. Protein: CASSDQGGAYEQYF.

CDR3 in DNA: TGTGCCAGCAGCTTGGGGACTAGCGGGGTTCTCTACGAGCAGTACTTC. Translated, it gives CASSLGTSGVLYEQYF. V gene TRBV5-4 combines with J gene TRBJ2-7; 12 nucleotides match TRBD2. V shed 0 bases, J shed 3 bases, and the junction held 4 bases outside the gene matches. The CDR3 contains 16 residues. The germline CDR1 and CDR2 sequences are SGHNT and YYREEE (reference sequence).

On this clone itself: The junction departs from germline at one end; a sequencing error may be responsible. The chain combines TRBV10-3 with TRBJ2-3; 11 positions match TRBD2. The CDR3 runs 17 residues. Germline CDR1 ENHRY, CDR2 SYGVKD. This CDR3 is CASSTGLAGGRTDTQYF. DNA for the CDR3: TGTGCCAGTTCGACGGGGCTAGCGGGGGGAAGGACAGATACGCAATATTTT.

This chain joins TRBV5-1 and TRBJ1-1, with TRBD1 matching over 7 bases. Germline V gene lookup returns CDR1 SGHRS and CDR2 YFSETQ. The CDR3 runs 14 residues. Germline trimming cut 4 bases from V and 4 bases from J; bases unmatched to any gene: 7. CDR3 in amino acids: CASSPVTGPTEAFF. The CDR3 DNA reads TGCGCCAGCAGCCCGGTGACAGGGCCCACTGAAGCTTTCTTT.

The V gene is TRBV9, the J gene TRBJ2-3; D is undetermined. The CDR3 runs to 16 residues. Deletions cut 0 bases from V and 1 base from J, with 12 bases between. CDR1 and CDR2 from the germline V gene are SGDLS and YYNGEE. The CDR3 protein is CASSVGGRSGTDTQYF. The CDR3 DNA is TGTGCCAGCAGCGTAGGGGGTAGAAGCGGCACAGATACGCAGTATTTT.

The J gene is TRBJ1-1, the V gene TRBV28, with TRBD1 matching 10 bases. CDR1 is MDHEN, CDR2 SYDVKM, per germline. This CDR3 has 17 residues. J was trimmed by 2 bases and V by 7 bases; bases with no gene match: 13. In DNA form, the CDR3 reads TGTGCCAGCACTATTCCCACCGGGACAGGGGATAACACTGAAGCTTTCTTT. Translated: CASTIPTGTGDNTEAFF. Combining the CDR3 with reference TRBV28 and TRBJ1-1 gives the whole variable domain DVKVTQSSRYLVKRTGEKVFLECVQDMDHENMFWYRQDPGLGLRLIYFSYDVKMKEKGDIPEGYSVSREKKERFSLILESASTNQTSMYLCASTIPTGTGDNTEAFFGQGTRLTVV.

V is TRBV6-5 and J is TRBJ2-5; TRBD1 matches at 8 bases. Germline V gene data show CDR1 as MNHEY and CDR2 as SVGAGI. The CDR3 is 15 residues long. V lost 6 bases, J lost 6 bases, and 12 bases stayed unmatched. In DNA, the CDR3 is TGTGCCAGCAGACTTGACGGACAGGGAATGAAGACCCAGTACTTC. Translation gives CASRLDGQGMKTQYF.

The chain uses TRBV6-5 and TRBJ2-2; D perhaps matches TRBD1 (6 bases). Germline V lookup: CDR1 MNHEY, CDR2 SVGAGI. The CDR3 contains 16 residues. Trimming took 2 bases from V and 3 from J, leaving 13 bases between them. The CDR3 region is CASSYPGTPDTGELFF. The CDR3 DNA reads as TGTGCCAGCAGTTACCCCGGGACACCGGACACCGGGGAGCTGTTTTTT.

This chain connects TRBV6-1 to TRBJ1-1, with D perhaps TRBD1 (6 bases). The germline V and J ends were trimmed by 0 bases and 11 bases, with 13 bases remaining between them. The length of the CDR3 is 13 residues. Germline-derived CDR1 and CDR2 are MNHNS and SASEGT. The CDR3 nucleotides are TGTGCCAGCAGTGAAGCGCAGGGGAGAAGTGCTTTCTTT. Translation gives CASSEAQGRSAFF.

The chain carries TRBV28 and TRBJ2-7, with D perhaps TRBD2 (6 bases). V was shortened by 4 bases and J by 5 bases, with 12 bases between the two germline ends. Germline V gene sequence: CDR1 MDHEN, CDR2 SYDVKM. The CDR3 consists of 13 residues. In DNA form, the CDR3 reads TGTGCCAGCAGTTCCGGGGGTCCCCACGAGCAGTACTTC. It codes for CASSSGGPHEQYF.

The rearrangement joins TRBV11-2 to TRBJ1-2; D is unclear. V was trimmed by 6 bases and J by 0 bases, leaving 11 bases between them. The V gene's germline CDR1 is SGHAT and CDR2 FQNNGV. The CDR3 totals 14 residues. The chain's CDR3 is CASSPDSSNYGYTF. The CDR3 DNA follows: TGTGCCAGCAGTCCTGACTCCTCTAACTATGGCTACACCTTC.

This clone was seen just once. The rearrangement joins TRBV7-8 to TRBJ2-2; 7 bases match TRBD2. V trimming: 8 bases; J trimming: 1 base; junction bases outside the gene matches: 7. Germline CDR1 and CDR2: SGHVS and FQNEAQ. The length of the CDR3 is 15 residues. DNA for the CDR3: TGTGCCAGCCAAGGGCGGGAGATGAACACCGGGGAGCTGTTTTTT. It is translated as CASQGREMNTGELFF.

This clone was seen just once. The genes are TRBV7-9 and TRBJ1-2, with 9 bases matching TRBD1. CDR3 length equals 14 residues. Per germline, CDR1 SEHNR and CDR2 FQNEAQ (reference sequence). J lost 4 bases, V lost 5 bases, and 5 bases had no gene match. DNA for the CDR3: TGTGCCAGCAGCGGGACAGGGTATGGCTATGGCTACACCTTC. This gives the protein CASSGTGYGYGYTF.

The J gene is TRBJ1-6, the V gene TRBV30; 7 bases map to TRBD1. Trimming removed 4 bases from V and 13 bases from J; junction bases left unmatched: 13. CDR1 and CDR2 from the germline V gene are GTSNPN and SVGIG (reference sequence). This CDR3 region has 14 residues. The CDR3 is CAWIRDSMGGPLHF. CDR3 bases: TGTGCCTGGATCCGGGACAGTATGGGGGGGCCCCTCCACTTT.

The CDR3 protein is CASHSLSSYEQYF. The CDR3 region has the DNA TGTGCCAGTCATTCACTTTCTTCCTACGAGCAGTACTTC. The chain couples TRBV6-5 to TRBJ2-7, with D unresolved. Germline CDR1 MNHEY, CDR2 SVGAGI. The CDR3 sequence is 13 residues long. The V end was cut by 9 bases, the J end by 1 base, with 13 bases between.

This sequence joins TRBV29-1 and TRBJ1-2, with a weak D call TRBD1 (5 bases). Germline-derived CDR1 and CDR2 are SQVTM and ANQGSEA. CDR3 size: 13 residues. Trimming left V 5 bases short and J 4 bases short, with 14 bases between. For the CDR3, the DNA is TGCAGCGTTTCAGGGTCAACAAGCTATGGCTACACCTTC. Translating it yields CSVSGSTSYGYTF.

The rearrangement joins TRBV19 to TRBJ2-7; perhaps TRBD1 as D (5 bases). Per germline, CDR1 LNHDA and CDR2 SQIVND (reference sequence). The length of the CDR3 is 15 residues. V was pared by 0 bases and J by 0 bases, with 9 bases between. In DNA, the CDR3 is TGTGCCAGTAGTATAGATCAGGGCGGCTCCTACGAGCAGTACTTC. Translation: CASSIDQGGSYEQYF.

The rearrangement joins TRBV5-4 to TRBJ1-1; 9 nucleotides align to TRBD1. The CDR3 contains 13 residues. Trimming at V came to 4 bases and at J to 4 bases, leaving 2 bases not matched to a gene. The germline CDR1 and CDR2 sequences are SGHNT and YYREEE (reference sequence). The CDR3 nucleotides are TGTGCCAGCAGCGCGGACAGGGGCACTGAAGCTTTCTTT. Amino acid sequence: CASSADRGTEAFF.

This sequence joins TRBV7-2 and TRBJ2-2; the D is unclear. CDR1 is SGHTA and CDR2 is FQGNSA in the germline V gene. Between the trimmed V and J ends, which lost 1 base and 6 bases, there was a span of 12 bases. The CDR3 runs 15 residues. The CDR3 here is CASSLEVQISGELFF. The CDR3 bases are TGTGCCAGCAGCTTAGAGGTTCAAATCTCCGGGGAGCTGTTTTTT.

The chain has TRBV7-2 and TRBJ2-1, with 14 bases lining up with TRBD2. Looked up from germline, CDR1 is SGHTA and CDR2 is FQGNSA. With V trimmed by 2 bases and J by 4 bases, 7 bases remained unmatched. The CDR3 contains 18 residues. The CDR3 region is CASSLSGLAGVLYNEQFF. The CDR3 DNA sequence: TGTGCCAGCAGCTTATCGGGACTAGCGGGAGTGCTATACAATGAGCAGTTCTTC.

This clone has a single count. The V and J genes are TRBV30 and TRBJ2-5, with D maybe TRBD2 (5 bases). The CDR3 totals 13 residues. Germline V gene lookup returns CDR1 GTSNPN and CDR2 SVGIG (reference sequence). The V gene lost 0 bases and the J gene lost 10 bases, with 15 bases spanning the gap. CDR3 in amino acids: CAWSVLGLRDQYF. The CDR3 bases are TGTGCCTGGAGTGTACTTGGGCTTCGGGACCAGTACTTC.

Of note for this clone: One junction end does not reproduce the germline sequence, and a read error may be involved. Different DNA sequences within this sample yield the same CDR3. The chain joins TRBV7-7 to TRBJ2-5, with TRBD1 matching 7 bases. Germline values: CDR1 SSHAT, CDR2 FNYEAQ (reference sequence). The CDR3 runs to 13 residues. CDR3 protein: CASSLEGGGTQYF. Here the CDR3 DNA reads TGTGCTAGCAGCTTAGAAGGGGGCGGGACCCAGTACTTC.

The genes are TRBV14 and TRBJ2-1; 7 bases fit TRBD1. V trimming: 4 bases; J trimming: 0 bases; junction bases outside the gene matches: 9. Per germline, CDR1 SGHDN and CDR2 FVKESK. The CDR3 spans 17 residues. In DNA, the CDR3 is TGTGCCAGCAGCCCGAGACAGGGCCTTAGCTCCTACAATGAGCAGTTCTTC. It yields the protein CASSPRQGLSSYNEQFF.

V gene TRBV30 combines with J gene TRBJ1-2; D perhaps matches TRBD1 (5 bases). The ends were cut back, 2 bases at V and 7 bases at J, with 8 bases in the middle. The CDR3 extends over 11 amino acids. Germline-derived CDR1 and CDR2 are GTSNPN and SVGIG (reference sequence). The CDR3 DNA reads as TGTGCCTGGAGTCCTCAGGGTGGCTACACCTTC. It specifies CAWSPQGGYTF.

This clone was detected a few times. The rearrangement uses TRBV10-3 and TRBJ1-2; D perhaps matches TRBD1 (5 bases). This CDR3 is built from 14 residues. Germline CDR1 reads ENHRY; CDR2 reads SYGVKD. The V and J ends lost 2 bases and 4 bases respectively, with 11 bases between them. CDR3 sequence: CAISEGREGYGYTF. In nucleotides, the CDR3 is TGTGCCATCAGTGAGGGCAGGGAGGGCTATGGCTACACCTTC.

This rearrangement joins TRBV5-1 to TRBJ2-1, with D possibly matching TRBD1 (6 bases). Trimming took off 7 bases at V and 9 bases at J, with 23 bases between the two ends. Per the germline V gene, CDR1 is SGHRS and CDR2 is YFSETQ. The CDR3 totals 15 residues. The CDR3 nucleotides read TGCGCCAGCCAGGTAGGGGACACGGCCTTTGGTGAGCAGTTCTTC. It specifies CASQVGDTAFGEQFF.